Following are 23 T cell receptor beta chains from one sample sequenced in a study of shared clonotypes between healthy human individuals. Data came from immunoSEQ multiplex PCR; TCRdb stores just in-frame clones and leaves some out. The sample consists of about 960,000 clones, about three quarters of them appearing once. The sample comprised memory CD4+ T cells sorted from blood. Specified subset: CD45RA-negative fraction. All receptors come from a man between 18 and 29 years old in good health.

This clone was observed many times. The chain links TRBV28 to TRBJ1-1, with D possibly matching TRBD1 (5 bases). The V end was cut by 3 bases, the J end by 8 bases, with 10 bases between. CDR1 and CDR2 (germline): MDHEN, SYDVKM. The CDR3 contains 12 residues. CDR3 sequence reads: CASSFSTAEAFF. DNA for the CDR3: TGTGCCAGCAGTTTCTCGACAGCCGAAGCTTTCTTT.

CDR3 coding DNA: TGCGCCAGCAGCCAAGACGGGCAGCCTAACTATGGCTACACCTTC. Translated: CASSQDGQPNYGYTF. The gene calls are TRBV4-3 and TRBJ1-2, with D unresolved. The CDR3 covers 15 residues. Germline CDR1 LGHNA, CDR2 YSLEER. The V and J ends lost 0 bases and 0 bases respectively, with 8 bases between them.

The chain combines TRBV7-9 with TRBJ2-2, with 7 bases identical to TRBD1. The junction had 4 bases not matched to a gene; V was cut back by 6 bases and J by 0 bases. There are 15 residues in the CDR3. Germline loops: CDR1 SEHNR, CDR2 FQNEAQ (reference sequence). The CDR3 is CASRGGLANTGELFF. CDR3 nucleotide sequence: TGTGCCAGCAGAGGGGGCCTAGCGAACACCGGGGAGCTGTTTTTT.

This clone came up a few times. The J gene is TRBJ1-1, the V gene TRBV5-8, with TRBD1 matching over 7 bases. The trim removed 1 base at V and 2 bases at J, leaving 8 bases unmatched. Germline CDR1 reads SGHTS; CDR2 reads YDEGEE. The CDR3 sequence is 16 residues long. The CDR3 here is CASSLSGGTYNTEAFF. The CDR3 nucleotides are TGTGCCAGCAGCTTGTCAGGGGGGACGTATAACACTGAAGCTTTCTTT.

This clone was counted ten times or more. V gene TRBV29-1 combines with J gene TRBJ2-4; unclear D gene. CDR1 is SQVTM, CDR2 ANQGSEA, per germline. The CDR3 is 14 amino acids. Trimming pared 2 bases from V and 1 base from J, leaving 9 bases between. CDR3 sequence reads: CSVETPGAKNIQYF. The CDR3 DNA reads as TGCAGCGTTGAAACTCCTGGGGCCAAAAACATTCAGTACTTC. Full variable domain (missing parts from reference TRBV29-1 and TRBJ2-4): SAVISQKPSRDICQRGTSLTIQCQVDSQVTMMFWYRQQPGQSLTLIATANQGSEATYESGFVIDKFPISRPNLTFSTLTVSNMSPEDSSIYLCSVETPGAKNIQYFGAGTRLSVL.

The chain employs TRBV5-1 and TRBJ2-2, with D unclear. CDR1 is SGHRS and CDR2 is YFSETQ in the germline V gene. CDR3 size: 14 residues. V lost 2 bases to trimming and J lost 4 bases, with 9 bases between them. The CDR3 reads CASSLNSFTGELFF. CDR3 sequence (DNA): TGCGCCAGCAGCTTAAATAGCTTCACCGGGGAGCTGTTTTTT.

The V call is TRBV28, the J call TRBJ2-7; 11 bases are a match to TRBD1. The CDR3 contains 15 residues. The V segment lost 4 bases and the J segment 5 bases; nucleotides outside the gene matches: 7. Germline CDR1 is MDHEN and CDR2 is SYDVKM. The CDR3 DNA sequence: TGTGCCAGCAGTTACCCGGACAGGGGGCAAGACGAGCAGTACTTC. It specifies CASSYPDRGQDEQYF.

The chain combines TRBV5-4 with TRBJ2-7; TRBD2 aligns across 11 bases. This CDR3 spans 15 amino acids. V was pared by 3 bases and J by 5 bases, with 7 bases of the junction left unmatched. Germline lookup yields CDR1 SGHNT and CDR2 YYREEE (reference sequence). This chain's CDR3 is CASSSTSGRRDEQYF. CDR3 DNA: TGTGCCAGCAGCTCTACTAGCGGGAGAAGAGACGAGCAGTACTTC.

V and J are TRBV2 and TRBJ2-3, with 13 bases matching TRBD2. The germline V gene encodes CDR1 SNHLY and CDR2 FYNNEI. J was trimmed by 0 bases and V by 11 bases; bases with no gene match: 11. The CDR3 has 17 amino acids. DNA of the CDR3: TGTGCCTCCAAGGTGACTAGCGGGGGGACCAGCACAGATACGCAGTATTTT. Encoded protein: CASKVTSGGTSTDTQYF.

In this sample, this clone turned up a few times. V and J are TRBV28 and TRBJ1-5; 7 bases are shared with TRBD1. Trimming removed 3 bases from V and 2 bases from J; junction bases left unmatched: 16. Germline V lookup: CDR1 MDHEN, CDR2 SYDVKM. The CDR3 is 19 residues long. The CDR3 nucleotides are TGTGCCAGCAGTTTCCCGACAGGGAGGGGAAAGGTCGGCAATCAGCCCCAGCATTTT. The encoded protein is CASSFPTGRGKVGNQPQHF.

The chain carries TRBV2 and TRBJ2-5; D perhaps matches TRBD1 (5 bases). Trimming pared 6 bases from V and 5 bases from J, leaving 16 bases between. Germline values: CDR1 SNHLY, CDR2 FYNNEI. The CDR3 extends over 14 amino acids. The chain's CDR3 is CASSSQGLRETQYF. DNA of the CDR3: TGTGCCAGCAGCTCGCAGGGATTACGGGAGACCCAGTACTTC.

In its sample, this clone was seen a few times. The chain links TRBV7-2 to TRBJ1-2; the D is unclear. Trimming shortened V by 3 bases and J by 0 bases, and 5 bases separated the two germline ends. Looked up from germline, CDR1 is SGHTA and CDR2 is FQGNSA. The CDR3 covers 13 residues. The CDR3 region is CASSFGTNYGYTF. The CDR3 nucleotides are TGTGCCAGCAGCTTTGGGACTAACTATGGCTACACCTTC.

A word on this clone: Other DNA sequences in this sample translate to the same CDR3. V is TRBV7-2 and J is TRBJ1-5, with unresolved D. The CDR3 length is 13 residues. Germline lookup yields CDR1 SGHTA and CDR2 FQGNSA. Trimming pared 0 bases from V and 3 bases from J, leaving 3 bases between. The CDR3 nucleotides read TGTGCCAGCAGCTTAGCTCCCAATCAGCCCCAGCATTTT. Amino acid sequence: CASSLAPNQPQHF. The full variable domain, with the rest looked up from reference TRBV7-2 and TRBJ1-5, is GAGVSQSPSNKVTEKGKDVELRCDPISGHTALYWYRQSLGQGLEFLIYFQGNSAPDKSGLPSDRFSAERTGGSVSTLTIQRTQQEDSAVYLCASSLAPNQPQHFGDGTRLSIL.

This clone was counted many times. The chain couples TRBV11-2 to TRBJ2-7; D is perhaps TRBD1 (6 bases). This CDR3 has 14 residues. The germline V gene has CDR1 SGHAT and CDR2 FQNNGV. V shed 5 bases and J shed 3 bases, with 14 bases lying between them. The CDR3 DNA sequence: TGTGCCAGCAGCCAAAATGAACAGGGCTACGAGCAGTACTTC. Its protein is CASSQNEQGYEQYF.

Points on this clone: Relative to the germline gene, one junction end is altered; a read error may explain this. The sample contains more than one DNA sequence encoding this CDR3. This chain links TRBV7-7 with TRBJ2-3; 8 bases agree with TRBD2. The CDR3 covers 14 residues. CDR1 SSHAT and CDR2 FNYEAQ come from the germline V gene (reference sequence). CDR3: CASSSSGSTDTQYF. DNA of the CDR3: TGTGCTAGCAGCTCTAGCGGGAGCACAGATACGCAGTATTTT.

The V and J genes are TRBV18 and TRBJ2-7, with 7 bases that match TRBD2. V was pared by 2 bases and J by 7 bases, with 5 bases of the junction left unmatched. This CDR3 is 13 amino acids long. CDR1 and CDR2 (germline): KGHSH, LQKENI. CDR3 residues: CASSPGRDFEQYF. The CDR3 coding sequence is TGTGCCAGCTCACCAGGGAGGGACTTTGAGCAGTACTTC.

This clone appeared once. The chain employs TRBV30 and TRBJ2-7, with D possibly being TRBD1 (5 bases). V was cut by 2 bases and J by 4 bases, with 9 bases left in between. The CDR3 runs 12 residues. The V gene's germline CDR1 is GTSNPN and CDR2 SVGIG (reference sequence). CDR3 residues: CAWSTQGYEQYF. The DNA of the CDR3 is TGTGCCTGGAGTACGCAGGGTTACGAGCAGTACTTC.

This chain links TRBV14 with TRBJ2-1, with TRBD1 matching 9 bases. This CDR3 contains 18 residues. The germline gives CDR1 SGHDN, CDR2 FVKESK. The ends lost 1 base at V and 3 bases at J; junction bases unmatched: 10. The CDR3 region has the DNA TGTGCCAGCAGCCAAGGGGGACAGGGTCGGTACGGCTACAATGAGCAGTTCTTC. Residues: CASSQGGQGRYGYNEQFF.

V is TRBV5-1 and J is TRBJ2-1; 14 nucleotides align to TRBD2. With 0 bases clipped from V and 12 bases from J, the junction kept 5 bases outside the gene matches. Germline V gene sequence: CDR1 SGHRS, CDR2 YFSETQ. The CDR3 is 15 residues long. The CDR3 DNA reads as TGCGCCAGCAGCTTGGCCGGGACTAGCGGGAGTAGGCAGTTCTTC. Protein product: CASSLAGTSGSRQFF. The whole variable domain, remainder taken from reference TRBV5-1 and TRBJ2-1, is KAGVTQTPRYLIKTRGQQVTLSCSPISGHRSVSWYQQTPGQGLQFLFEYFSETQRNKGNFPGRFSGRQFSNSRSEMNVSTLELGDSALYLCASSLAGTSGSRQFFGPGTRLTVL.

This clone was seen only a few times. The V and J genes are TRBV5-5 and TRBJ1-2; no definite D call. The germline CDR1 and CDR2 sequences are SGHKS and YYEKEE (reference sequence). This CDR3 has 13 amino acids. V lost 2 bases, J lost 6 bases, and 11 bases lay in between. In DNA form, the CDR3 reads TGTGCCAGCAGCTTCGGCACCCTCCATGGCTACACCTTC. It yields the protein CASSFGTLHGYTF.

This clone is a singleton in its sample. The gene calls are TRBV10-2 and TRBJ2-5; D is uncertain. The CDR3 length is 13 residues. Germline-derived CDR1 and CDR2 are WSHSY and SAAADI. Between the trimmed V and J ends, which lost 4 bases and 9 bases, there was a span of 15 bases. For the CDR3, the DNA is TGCGCCAGCAGTGCCGATGTAAAGAACCCCCAGTACTTC. Amino acid sequence: CASSADVKNPQYF.

CDR3 sequence: CASSWGRNSGVYGYTF. The CDR3 DNA sequence: TGCGCCAGCAGCTGGGGTCGGAACTCTGGCGTCTATGGCTACACCTTC. V gene TRBV5-1 combines with J gene TRBJ1-2; D uncertain. This CDR3 is 16 amino acids long. Germline V gene lookup returns CDR1 SGHRS and CDR2 YFSETQ. V gave up 3 bases and J gave up 4 bases, with 19 bases separating them. The full variable domain, completed using reference TRBV5-1 and TRBJ1-2, is KAGVTQTPRYLIKTRGQQVTLSCSPISGHRSVSWYQQTPGQGLQFLFEYFSETQRNKGNFPGRFSGRQFSNSRSEMNVSTLELGDSALYLCASSWGRNSGVYGYTFGSGTRLTVV.

V and J are TRBV10-3 and TRBJ2-1; 11 nucleotides match TRBD2. Looked up from germline, CDR1 is ENHRY and CDR2 is SYGVKD. V shed 6 bases and J 6 bases; nucleotides not matched to a gene: 7. This CDR3 spans 15 amino acids. CDR3 sequence: CAIRPGLAAGNEQFF. CDR3 coding DNA: TGTGCCATCAGACCGGGACTAGCGGCTGGCAATGAGCAGTTCTTC.